Below, one T cell receptor beta chain is given with its context. Its antigen specificity is not known. The data stem from a study of cytomegalovirus exposure and HLA in healthy donors (dated by TCRdb to between 2016 and 2019). A note on the overall study: An earlier analysis of approximately 590 of the donors reported about 250 Gb of sequence data and roughly 110 million unique TCR beta sequences from about 179 million T cells. The later analysis used no new phenotypic data to find candidate immune exposures, relying instead on TCR beta sequences and their occurrence across donors. Both class I and class II loci were covered by HLA typing, at four-digit resolution. Every discovery cohort repertoire had been produced on one sequencing platform. To study patterns of TCR occurrence, a later analysis re-analyzed previously published TCR beta repertoires from under 750 donors and added high-resolution HLA genotyping. Of the roughly 430 genotyped donors, roughly 80% fell in the genetic ancestry cluster associated with self-reported Caucasian donors. The number of typed donors differed by locus: roughly 629-630 for A, B, C, DRB1 and DQB1; 522 for DQA1; about 600 for DPA1; and roughly 450 for DPB1. Donor age, sex, ethnicity and CMV serostatus were compiled together with the repertoire data. To predict cytomegalovirus infection status, the study combined high-throughput TCR immunosequencing, statistical association of individual TCRs with disease status, and machine learning. Because of strong linkage in the cohort, five DR-DQ haplotypes were treated as single units for association and clustering. In an earlier analysis of a few hundred of the donors, high-throughput TCR beta sequencing was used to judge whether each TCR beta V gene segment behaved as functional or pseudogenic. An early release that covered about 600 HLA-typed donors contained 250 to 350 gigabases of sequencing data and approximately 85 million unique TCR sequences. The aim of the study was to test whether cataloging public T cell receptors could identify signatures of past pathogen exposure. On average, 235,054 unique TCR beta nucleotide sequences were sequenced per donor among some 420 genotyped donors of the cohort, with about 17% of those sequences being non-productive. In addition to the first cohort of 666 subjects, a separate validation cohort of approximately 110 different subjects was used. In a later genetic analysis, genome-wide SNP genotypes for about three fifths of the roughly 670 donors were used, and that subset was treated as a discovery cohort. The study used immunosequencing to profile the T cell repertoires of around 600 subjects and linked those repertoires to cytomegalovirus serostatus. On the study overall, not on this receptor specifically: A later analysis found that TCR association rates varied across HLA loci, with DRB1 alleles showing the most associated TCRs and HLA-C alleles the fewest. A cluster of highly shared sequence variants was judged likely to represent a technical artifact of the sequencing pipeline. A later genetic analysis reported fewer N-insertions in productive TCRs among donors in an Asian-associated ancestry cluster than the approximately 670-donor mean. The classifier was reported to diagnose cytomegalovirus status with high specificity and sensitivity in both the original and validation cohorts. The study gave a list of 150 to 200 TCR beta chains associated with cytomegalovirus. A later analysis found that most CMV-associated TCR beta chains appeared HLA-restricted, with HLA associations seemingly driven largely by CMV exposure. According to a later analysis, parvovirus B19, influenza, CMV and Epstein-Barr virus appeared linked to several top co-occurrence clusters. Broadly in line with IMGT annotations, most TCR beta V segments showed up in productive rearrangements about 90% or about 30% of the time in an earlier analysis of a few hundred of the donors. In a later analysis, 16,951 TCR beta sequences were associated with specific HLA alleles at a false discovery rate of 0.05. Only TCR beta chains were sequenced in this cohort, and the absence of alpha or paired-chain data limited detectable features. Assigning TCR associations to individual alleles was difficult when HLA alleles, especially DR and DQ, strongly co-occurred. Linkage disequilibrium might explain the correlated functional status among segregating V segments, but an unknown experimental factor could not be excluded. In vitro tests confirmed that a few of the cytomegalovirus-associated TCR beta chains recognize cytomegalovirus antigens. Presence/absence analyses assumed roughly uniform sequencing depth across donors, an assumption that may not hold. A later analysis found that HLA-associated TCR beta chains were more clonally expanded and had lower generation probabilities than equally common non-associated chains. According to the authors, the approach could potentially be generalized to other disease states and immunological phenotypes. Because HLA typing was unavailable for some donors at each locus, only the typed subset was used in association tests. A further reported finding was that TCR beta sequences accurately predicted the HLA-A and HLA-B alleles for most subjects in the first cohort. The earlier analysis of 587 of the donors excluded seventeen rarely observed V segments, including chromosome 9 orphons, because counts were too low. CMV serostatus was the only immune exposure information available for the cohort. Most TCR sequences were observed very rarely across donors, whereas some public TCRs were present in many individuals. Some IMGT-functional V segments, including TRBV6-2 and TRBV6-3, could not be told apart with the 87-base-pair reads, so those segments were excluded. An association between a missense DCLRE1C variant and V-gene and J-gene trimming of TCR beta chains was found in a later genetic analysis and replicated in an independent cohort.

The protocol used for the library was the immunoSEQ multiplex PCR assay. For the multiplex PCR, a mixture combining 60 forward primers for TCR Vbeta segments and 13 reverse primers for TCR Jbeta segments was used. The CDR3 region of rearranged TCR beta genes was amplified from genomic DNA by a multiplex PCR assay. The amplified TCR beta libraries were sequenced on the Illumina HiSeq System as 87-base-pair reads. The authors' analysis ran thus. Across the 670 or so repertoires, a later analysis counted about 81 million unique TCR beta chains, around 11 million of which were shared by at least two donors. Raw reads were error-corrected and collapsed into unique sequences by a nearest-neighbor algorithm in which closely related sequences were merged to remove PCR and sequencing errors. V, D and J gene segments were assigned by aligning CDR3 sequences to IMGT reference sequences. For a sequence to be retained, a match of at least six nucleotides was required to both a V gene segment and a J gene segment. Rearrangements were classified as productive when the CDR3 lacked stop codons and remained in frame with V and J, and all other rearrangements were classified as non-productive. Following IMGT convention, CDR3 was defined as the stretch from the second conserved V-encoded cysteine up to the conserved J-encoded phenylalanine. In an earlier analysis of approximately 590 of the donors, sequences lacking an unambiguous match to a single V gene segment were excluded. In an earlier analysis of several hundred of the donors, V segments were called functional above 56.7% productive rearrangements and were called segregating when the between-donor standard deviation exceeded 5%. A statistical classification framework was built to diagnose cytomegalovirus status from the catalog of TCR beta chain sequences. A later analysis assigned V and J genes by comparing TCR nucleotide sequences with IMGT/GENE-DB human TR gene sequences. In a later analysis, CDR3 sequences and most-parsimonious VDJ recombination scenarios were assigned using the TCRdist pipeline. In a later analysis, each TCR beta chain was defined by its CDR3 amino acid sequence together with its V-gene family, and reads without a unique V-gene family were excluded. To address suspected cross-contamination and a sequencing artifact, a later analysis removed 450 to 700 highly shared, low-generation-probability nucleotide sequences. A later analysis calculated a clonal expansion index for each public chain from normalized within-repertoire ranks of inferred template counts. Generation probabilities in a later analysis came from a VDJ recombination model fitted to out-of-frame rearrangements, and those results were checked against IGoR. A later analysis scored TCR-TCR, TCR-HLA and TCR-CMV co-occurrence with hypergeometric tests, applying a repertoire-size bias correction to TCR pairs. False discovery rates were estimated in a later analysis by permuting HLA or CMV assignments 20 times. In a later analysis, co-occurring TCRs were grouped with DBSCAN, and TCRdist sequence similarity was added when clustering was performed within HLA-allele-positive subsets. Repertoires with fewer than 30,000 or more than 120,000 public chains, plus five repertoires with anomalous nucleotide sharing, were excluded from co-occurrence clustering. The immuneACCESS repertoire file appears here via TCRdb, limited to in-frame rearrangements. These files lack a portion of the clones; in checked studies, under half of the deficit traces to unresolved V genes, and the cause of the others is not known. The V and J calls and clone size come from that table; D and trimming were worked out from the DNA. The sample table holds around 42,000 clones. The ten biggest clones cover 1% to 1.5% of the sample.

The cohort comprised 670 or so healthy bone marrow donors. All cohort members were sampled while nominally healthy, although unrecorded immune exposures were likely present. The donor tested CMV seronegative, placing the donor among the 350 to 400 seronegative members of the cohort. Each donor provided a peripheral blood sample, and peripheral blood mononuclear cells were used for TCR beta sequencing. The Qiagen DNeasy Blood Extraction Kit was used to extract genomic DNA from the blood cell samples. V is reduced by 7 bases and J by 3 bases, leaving a spacing of 6 bases between them. As encoded in the germline V gene, CDR1 is LGHNT while CDR2 is FRNRAP. The CDR3 sequence holds 11 residues, the cysteine and phenylalanine included. Kept here is only the CDR3 DNA, which spans 33 bases and is read in frame from base 1.

The chain is encoded by TRBV12-5 joined to TRBJ1-1; confidence is insufficient to name the D gene. The sequence came from a man aged 25 to 40 in good health and CMV-seronegative. Material for sequencing was PBMCs. At the DNA level, the sequence is TGTGCTAGTGCCGTAGACACTGAAGCTTTCTTT. Its protein product is CASAVDTEAFF.